These 9 T cell receptor beta chains originate from one sample sequenced in a study of neurological immune-mediated disorders. TCRdb processed the 5' RACE reads anew with MiXCR; each CDR3 protein has one entry. The table lists about 58,000 distinct CDR3 sequences, about 3.7% of them singletons. The sequenced material came from PBMCs. These receptors all come from an older woman with multiple sclerosis.

At least ten counts were recorded for this clonotype. The chain has TRBV7-2 and TRBJ2-1; 7 positions match TRBD1. The CDR3 has 15 amino acids. V was clipped by 1 base and J by 3 bases; unmatched bases: 3. The germline V gene encodes CDR1 SGHTA and CDR2 FQGNSA. CDR3 bases: TGTGCCAGCAGCTTAGAGGGGGCCTTCTACAATGAGCAGTTCTTC. It specifies CASSLEGAFYNEQFF.

This clonotype was counted ten times or more. The V gene is TRBV29-1, the J gene TRBJ2-5, with no clear D. V was clipped by 4 bases and J by 5 bases, with 14 bases between them. CDR3 length equals 13 residues. Germline CDR1 SQVTM, CDR2 ANQGSEA. The CDR3 spells CSVANRVVETQYF. CDR3 in DNA: TGCAGCGTTGCTAATCGAGTCGTGGAGACCCAGTACTTC.

This clonotype was observed many times. The rearrangement uses TRBV29-1 and TRBJ2-7, with D uncertain. V was trimmed by 3 bases and J by 3 bases, leaving 6 bases between them. This CDR3 has 11 residues. Germline V lookup: CDR1 SQVTM, CDR2 ANQGSEA. CDR3 sequence: CSVDTVYEQYF. The CDR3 DNA reads as TGCAGCGTTGATACAGTCTACGAGCAGTACTTC.

In its sample, this clonotype was seen many times. The chain combines TRBV5-1 with TRBJ1-2; D perhaps matches TRBD1 (5 bases). Germline V gene lookup returns CDR1 SGHRS and CDR2 YFSETQ. CDR3 length: 17 residues. V shed 0 bases and J shed 4 bases, with 19 bases lying between them. CDR3 residues: CASSLDSRLGAIYGYTF. CDR3 coding DNA: TGCGCCAGCAGCTTGGATTCCCGGTTAGGGGCGATCTATGGCTACACCTTC.

The J gene is TRBJ2-1, the V gene TRBV20-1; D is perhaps TRBD2 (5 bases). The V gene's germline CDR1 is DFQATT and CDR2 SNEGSKA (reference sequence). The V and J ends lost 4 bases and 3 bases respectively, with 28 bases between them. This CDR3 has 19 amino acids. The CDR3 loop is CSAKRRAASTPLNYNEQFF. The DNA of the CDR3 is TGCAGTGCTAAGCGAAGGGCGGCTAGCACGCCCCTAAACTACAATGAGCAGTTCTTC.

This clonotype was seen a few times. The chain uses TRBV7-7 and TRBJ2-7; 8 bases agree with TRBD1. The germline V gene encodes CDR1 SSHAT and CDR2 FNYEAQ (reference sequence). This CDR3 has 15 amino acids. The ends lost 3 bases at V and 7 bases at J; junction bases unmatched: 11. CDR3 DNA sequence: TGTGCCAGCAGCTTGACTGACAGGGGTGGAAAAGAGCAGTACTTC. It encodes CASSLTDRGGKEQYF.

In its sample, this clonotype was seen many times. The junction and the germline gene differ at one end; a read error may be behind it. The rearrangement uses TRBV6-2 or TRBV6-3 and TRBJ2-5, with 7 nucleotides matching TRBD1. CDR3 length equals 14 residues. Germline assignment: CDR1 MNHEY and CDR2 SVGEGT. This CDR3 reads CASSYLGQQETQYF. CDR3 DNA: TGTGCCAGCAGTTACCTGGGACAGCAAGAAACCCAGTACTTC.

This clonotype was observed at least ten times. The V gene is TRBV5-6, the J gene TRBJ2-2, with a weak D call TRBD1 (5 bases). Germline CDR1 is SGHDT and CDR2 is YYEEEE. This CDR3 spans 14 amino acids. V lost 6 bases to trimming and J lost 4 bases, with 13 bases between them. CDR3 region: CASNEQAVTGELFF. The CDR3 coding sequence is TGTGCCAGCAACGAACAGGCGGTCACCGGGGAGCTGTTTTTT. Looking up the rest from reference TRBV5-6 and TRBJ2-2 gives the full variable domain: DAGVTQSPTHLIKTRGQQVTLRCSPKSGHDTVSWYQQALGQGPQFIFQYYEEEERQRGNFPDRFSGHQFPNYSSELNVNALLLGDSALYLCASNEQAVTGELFFGEGSRLTVL.

This clonotype was seen at least ten times. CDR3 amino acids: CASSQDPYGQPQHF. The CDR3 region has the DNA TGCGCCAGCAGCCAAGATCCCTACGGGCAGCCCCAGCATTTT. J is TRBJ1-5 and V is TRBV4-3; D is ambiguous. The CDR3 consists of 14 residues. Germline loops: CDR1 LGHNA, CDR2 YSLEER. Trimming left V 0 bases short and J 7 bases short, with 10 bases between.